This T cell receptor beta chain was retrieved from a study of siplizumab effects on memory and regulatory T cells. The CDR3 is 16 residues long. Germline assignment: CDR1 SGHRS and CDR2 YFSETQ. J lost 1 base, V lost 4 bases, and 3 bases had no gene match. Data came from immunoSEQ multiplex PCR; TCRdb stores just in-frame clones and leaves some out. The sample has approximately 90,000 clones; approximately 95% are singletons. The receptor was isolated from a human donor in good health. The rearrangement joins TRBV5-1 to TRBJ1-6; 9 positions match TRBD1. Sequencing was carried out using non-Treg CD4+ T cells sorted from blood. CDR3 coding DNA: TGCGCCAGCAGCCCCGGGACAGGGTCCTATAATTCACCCCTCCACTTT. Translated: CASSPGTGSYNSPLHF.